This is a list of T cell receptor beta chains from one sample in a study of OX40 agonist ivuxolimab in advanced cancers. The repertoire was sequenced with immunoSEQ multiplex PCR; TCRdb's copy has only in-frame clones and lacks some. The table shows 55,000 to 65,000 clones, with roughly nine tenths occurring only once. The sample was CD4+ or CD8+ T cells sorted from blood, taken in a trial of the OX40 agonist ivuxolimab. Receptors originate from an adult with an advanced solid tumor such as melanoma, head and neck, liver or kidney cancer. Each CDR3 is given with its conserved first and last residue. Each record gives: J gene, V gene, clone size, D gene, CDR3 protein, CDR3 DNA. D genes are given only for firm matches. The listing skips clone size in some rows; elsewhere it reads once, few, many or a size class.

j_gene: TRBJ1-2
v_gene: TRBV6-5
abundance: NA
d_gene: NA
CDR3aa: CATRGGSNYGYTF
CDR3nt: TGTGCCACCCGGGGGGGATCAAACTATGGCTACACCTTC

j_gene: TRBJ2-1
v_gene: TRBV4-3
abundance: NA
d_gene: NA
CDR3aa: CASSQELPGSRNEQFF
CDR3nt: TGCGCCAGCAGCCAAGAACTTCCGGGGTCGCGGAATGAGCAGTTCTTC

j_gene: TRBJ2-1
v_gene: TRBV7-2
abundance: NA
d_gene: NA
CDR3aa: CASSLDDLIDEQFF
CDR3nt: TGTGCCAGCAGCTTAGACGATTTGATCGATGAGCAGTTCTTC

j_gene: TRBJ1-2
v_gene: TRBV7-2
abundance: NA
d_gene: NA
CDR3aa: CASSLDRSANYGYTF
CDR3nt: TGTGCCAGCAGCTTGGATCGGTCAGCTAACTATGGCTACACCTTC

j_gene: TRBJ2-2
v_gene: TRBV7-3
abundance: NA
d_gene: NA
CDR3aa: CASSSMNTGELFF
CDR3nt: TGTGCCAGCAGCTCTATGAACACCGGGGAGCTGTTTTTT

j_gene: TRBJ2-1
v_gene: TRBV11-2
abundance: NA
d_gene: TRBD2
CDR3aa: CASSSTSGTYNEQFF
CDR3nt: TGTGCCAGCAGCTCGACTAGCGGGACCTACAATGAGCAGTTCTTC

j_gene: TRBJ2-1
v_gene: TRBV5-1
abundance: NA
d_gene: TRBD2
CDR3aa: CASSGRTSGRARNEQFF
CDR3nt: TGCGCCAGCAGCGGGCGGACTAGCGGGAGGGCCCGCAATGAGCAGTTCTTC

j_gene: TRBJ2-2
v_gene: TRBV30
abundance: once
d_gene: NA
CDR3aa: CAWSVQGRGANTGELFF
CDR3nt: TGTGCCTGGAGTGTACAGGGTCGAGGGGCGAACACCGGGGAGCTGTTTTTT

j_gene: TRBJ2-3
v_gene: TRBV7-6
abundance: NA
d_gene: NA
CDR3aa: CASSLGHTDTQYF
CDR3nt: TGTGCCAGCAGCTTAGGCCACACAGATACGCAGTATTTT

j_gene: TRBJ2-1
v_gene: TRBV14
abundance: NA
d_gene: NA
CDR3aa: CASSQGPSKDYRSSYNEQFF
CDR3nt: TGTGCCAGCAGCCAAGGGCCATCTAAGGACTACCGATCATCCTACAATGAGCAGTTCTTC

j_gene: TRBJ2-1
v_gene: TRBV15
abundance: NA
d_gene: TRBD2
CDR3aa: CATSRGLAGAGAEQFF
CDR3nt: TGTGCCACCAGCAGAGGACTAGCGGGAGCTGGCGCTGAGCAGTTCTTC

j_gene: TRBJ2-1
v_gene: TRBV15
abundance: NA
d_gene: NA
CDR3aa: CATSRESGGEQFF
CDR3nt: TGTGCCACCAGCAGAGAAAGTGGCGGTGAGCAGTTCTTC

j_gene: TRBJ2-3
v_gene: TRBV7-2
abundance: NA
d_gene: NA
CDR3aa: CASSFAGIDTQYF
CDR3nt: TGTGCCAGCAGCTTCGCGGGAATAGATACGCAGTATTTT

j_gene: TRBJ2-1
v_gene: TRBV7-2
abundance: NA
d_gene: TRBD2
CDR3aa: CASSLRGALAGQNEQFF
CDR3nt: TGTGCCAGCAGCCTCCGGGGTGCACTAGCGGGTCAGAATGAGCAGTTCTTC

j_gene: TRBJ2-7
v_gene: TRBV11-1
abundance: once
d_gene: NA
CDR3aa: CASSLTSYEQYF
CDR3nt: TGTGCCAGCAGCTTAACGTCCTACGAGCAGTACTTC

j_gene: TRBJ2-2
v_gene: TRBV4-1
abundance: few
d_gene: NA
CDR3aa: CASSQDPGTNTGELFF
CDR3nt: TGCGCCAGCAGCCAAGATCCGGGGACGAACACCGGGGAGCTGTTTTTT